Presented here are 30 T cell receptor beta chains from one specimen sequenced in a study of tumor-infiltrating lymphocytes in primary liver carcinoma. Using a constant-region primer together with ProtoScript II reverse transcriptase, TCR beta cDNA was made from 450 to 600 ng of total RNA. Slightly modified ARM-PCR, run as three nested multiplex PCR rounds, produced the TCR beta libraries. Each of the first two PCR rounds ran approximately 10 cycles with TRBV1-TRBV30 forward and C-beta reverse primers. TCRdb analysed the multiplex PCR reads with MiXCR anew, one entry per CDR3 protein. Of more than 75,000 distinct CDR3 sequences listed, around 70% were seen once; the top ten hold approximately 19%. RNA and DNA were co-extracted from 20-30 mg of unsorted bulk tissue. The material sequenced was liver tumor tissue from sampling region 1. The subset is: tumor region T1, superior pole. These receptors originate from a man aged 35 to 55 with primary liver carcinoma and hepatitis B virus infection.

Note on this clonotype: A junction end diverges from the germline sequence, so it may reflect a read error. The V gene is TRBV30, the J gene TRBJ2-2, with TRBD2 as a possible D gene (6 bases). The germline V gene encodes CDR1 GTSNPN and CDR2 SVGIG (reference sequence). The CDR3 is made up of 14 amino acids. CDR3 residues: CAWKRTANIGGLFF. The CDR3 DNA follows: TGTGCCTGGAAAAGGACGGCGAACATCGGGGGGCTGTTTTTT.

As for this clonotype: A junction end diverges from the germline sequence, so it may reflect a read error. The chain recombines TRBV4-1 with TRBJ2-2, with TRBD2 matching over 7 bases. Germline CDR1 and CDR2: MGHRA and YSYEKL. This CDR3 is built from 15 residues. In DNA, the CDR3 is TGCGTCAGCAGCCAAGAGGCGGGGGACACCGGGGAGCTGTTTTTT. Protein product: CVSSQEAGDTGELFF.

In this sample, this clonotype turned up once. One end of the junction does not line up with germline, which may come from a read error. The CDR3 DNA follows: TGTGGCAGCGGCTTAACCGACGGTGCCTACGAGCAGTACTTC. Translation: CGSGLTDGAYEQYF. The genes are TRBV11-2 and TRBJ2-7, with D possibly matching TRBD2 (5 bases). The CDR3 totals 14 residues. The germline V gene has CDR1 SGHAT and CDR2 FQNNGV.

Comment on this clonotype: This sequence may be a read error, since a much larger clone differs from it by one base. Without the conserved terminal phenylalanine or tryptophan, this CDR3 likely stems from a read error. The genes are TRBV5-4 and TRBJ2-5, with 13 positions matching TRBD2. In germline, CDR1 is SGHNT, CDR2 YYREEE (reference sequence). The length of the CDR3 is 18 residues. Unmatched junction bases numbered 9, after V lost 2 bases and J lost 2 bases. Written as DNA, the CDR3 is TGTGCCAGCAGCTTAGGACTAGCGGGAGTTGGGGGGCAAGAGACCCAGTACTCC. It yields the protein CASSLGLAGVGGQETQYS.

The chain employs TRBV5-1 and TRBJ2-5; 9 nucleotides align to TRBD1. The CDR3 spans 13 residues. CDR1 is SGHRS and CDR2 is YFSETQ in the germline V gene. The CDR3 sequence is CISREQGAKTQYF. For the CDR3, the DNA is TGCATCAGCAGGGAACAGGGGGCAAAGACCCAGTACTTC.

Comments on this clonotype: An end of the junction does not agree with germline; a read error may underlie this. J is TRBJ2-1 and V is TRBV18, with D tentatively TRBD2 (6 bases). Per the germline V gene, CDR1 is KGHSH and CDR2 is LQKENI. This CDR3 spans 11 amino acids. CDR3 DNA: TGTGTCAGCTGGGAGGTGAATGAGCAGTTCTTC. Protein sequence: CVSWEVNEQFF.

This clonotype occurred many times. This chain uses TRBV28 with TRBJ2-1; 11 bases map to TRBD1. Germline CDR1 and CDR2: MDHEN and SYDVKM. Trimming cost V 7 bases and J 3 bases; bases outside gene matches: 8. This CDR3 comprises 16 residues. Here the CDR3 reads CASTLIGTGGYNEQFF. In DNA, the CDR3 is TGTGCCAGCACCCTGATTGGGACAGGGGGCTACAATGAGCAGTTCTTC.

Worth noting for this clonotype: One end of the junction varies from germline; a read error may be responsible. The chain combines TRBV4-1 with TRBJ2-7; TRBD1 is a possible D gene (6 bases). There are 19 residues in the CDR3. Per germline, CDR1 MGHRA and CDR2 YSYEKL. The CDR3 sequence is CAGSQESRWDGTSSYEQYF. CDR3 bases: TGCGCCGGCAGCCAAGAGTCGAGGTGGGACGGGACAAGCTCCTATGAGCAGTACTTC.

CDR3 protein: CASGMTGPTPYEQYF. The CDR3, as DNA: TGTGCCAGCGGAATGACAGGACCTACGCCCTACGAGCAGTACTTC. J is TRBJ2-7 and V is TRBV28; a weak D match, TRBD1 (6 bases). Germline CDR1 and CDR2: MDHEN and SYDVKM. The V and J ends lost 8 bases and 2 bases respectively, with 19 bases between them. This CDR3 region has 15 residues.

For this clonotype: Compared with germline, one end of the junction differs, possibly owing to a read error. This chain joins TRBV7-9 and TRBJ2-1; a weak D match, TRBD2 (6 bases). The V gene's germline CDR1 is SEHNR and CDR2 FQNEAQ (reference sequence). This CDR3 contains 17 residues. CDR3 nucleotides: TGTGCCAGCAGCCCCGGACGGGGGACCTCAAGGTACAATAAGCAGTTCTTC. It specifies CASSPGRGTSRYNKQFF.

On this clonotype: One junction end disagrees with the germline gene, perhaps due to a read error. The chain recombines TRBV11-2 with TRBJ2-2; unclear D gene. Germline lookup yields CDR1 SGHAT and CDR2 FQNNGV. The CDR3 spans 14 residues. This chain's CDR3 is CANSLDFPAGELFF. In DNA, the CDR3 is TGTGCCAACAGCTTAGATTTCCCCGCCGGGGAGCTGTTTTTT. Full variable domain (outside the CDR3, taken from reference TRBV11-2 and TRBJ2-2): EAGVAQSPRYKIIEKRQSVAFWCNPISGHATLYWYQQILGQGPKLLIQFQNNGVVDDSQLPKDRFSAERLKGVDSTLKIQPAKLEDSAVYLCANSLDFPAGELFFGEGSRLTVL.

This clonotype has just one count. This chain connects TRBV12-3 or TRBV12-4 to TRBJ2-1, with D perhaps being TRBD1 or TRBD2 (5 bases each). CDR3 size: 14 residues. Trimming left V 5 bases short and J 3 bases short, with 11 bases between. CDR3 nucleotides: TGTGCCAGCAGTCCCGGGACGTACTACAATGAGCAGTTCTTC. This translates into CASSPGTYYNEQFF.

Of note for this clonotype: The germline gene is not matched at one end of the junction; a read error may be the cause. The chain combines TRBV11-2 with TRBJ2-5; no reliable D call. The CDR3 is 14 residues long. Germline lookup yields CDR1 SGHAT and CDR2 FQNNGV. Written as DNA, the CDR3 is TGTGCCGGCAGCTCGGATCGGGCCCAAGAGACCCAGTACTTC. Protein: CAGSSDRAQETQYF. The whole variable domain, filled in from reference TRBV11-2 and TRBJ2-5, reads EAGVAQSPRYKIIEKRQSVAFWCNPISGHATLYWYQQILGQGPKLLIQFQNNGVVDDSQLPKDRFSAERLKGVDSTLKIQPAKLEDSAVYLCAGSSDRAQETQYFGPGTRLLVL.

In the case of this clonotype: One junction end disagrees with the germline gene, perhaps due to a read error. This chain connects TRBV6-1 to TRBJ2-7; 13 bases line up with TRBD2. CDR3 length: 14 residues. From germline, CDR1 is MNHNS and CDR2 SASEGT. The CDR3 loop is CVSRTSGSNFEQYF. The DNA of the CDR3 is TGTGTCAGCAGGACTAGCGGGAGTAATTTCGAGCAGTACTTC.

To note about this clonotype: One junction end disagrees with the germline gene, perhaps due to a read error. The CDR3 here is CTSTKRQGWTGELYF. CDR3 DNA: TGTACCAGCACAAAAAGACAGGGCTGGACCGGGGAGTTGTATTTT. The V call is TRBV11-2, the J call TRBJ2-2, with 7 bases matching TRBD1. Per germline, CDR1 SGHAT and CDR2 FQNNGV. This CDR3 region has 15 residues.

This clonotype was detected ten times or more. The rearrangement joins TRBV6-2 or TRBV6-3 to TRBJ1-1, with D perhaps matching TRBD1 (6 bases). V was shortened by 4 bases and J by 2 bases, with 20 bases between the two germline ends. From germline, CDR1 is MNHEY and CDR2 SVGEGT. The CDR3 length is 17 residues. CDR3 DNA sequence: TGTGCCAGCAGTTCTCCGCCCTTACAGGGAGATAACACTGAAGCTTTCTTT. Translated, it gives CASSSPPLQGDNTEAFF.

This chain connects TRBV6-6 to TRBJ1-6; 8 nucleotides align to TRBD1. This CDR3 region has 14 residues. The V gene end was trimmed by 6 bases and the J gene end by 13 bases; junction bases not matched to a gene: 11. Germline loops: CDR1 MNHNY, CDR2 SVGAGI (reference sequence). CDR3 nucleotides: TGTGCCAGCAGGGTGGGACAGGAAATTTCGCCCCTCCACTTT. It yields the protein CASRVGQEISPLHF.

The chain carries TRBV10-3 and TRBJ2-1; TRBD2 aligns across 8 bases. The germline CDR1 and CDR2 sequences are ENHRY and SYGVKD. This CDR3 spans 16 amino acids. The CDR3 protein is CTFSAGGLSSYNEQFF. The CDR3 DNA sequence: TGTACCTTCTCGGCGGGAGGATTAAGCTCCTACAATGAGCAGTTCTTC.

Notes on this clonotype: A much more abundant neighbour one base away suggests this may be a read error. The V gene is TRBV7-9, the J gene TRBJ1-4; the D gene is possibly TRBD1 (5 bases). The V gene lost 5 bases and the J gene lost 12 bases, with 10 bases spanning the gap. The CDR3 extends over 11 amino acids. Germline assignment: CDR1 SEHNR and CDR2 FQNEAQ (reference sequence). The CDR3 region is CASSRLGELFF. CDR3 sequence (DNA): TGTGCCAGCAGCAGACTGGGGGAACTGTTTTTT.

Many counts were recorded for this clonotype. In DNA form, the CDR3 reads TGCAGCGTTGCCGGGGGGCAAGGGAATCAGCCCCAGCATTTT. It encodes CSVAGGQGNQPQHF. This chain connects TRBV29-1 to TRBJ1-5; possibly TRBD1 for D (6 bases). The germline gives CDR1 SQVTM, CDR2 ANQGSEA. Trimming pared 4 bases from V and 4 bases from J, leaving 14 bases between. The CDR3 contains 14 residues.

About this clonotype itself: This is likely a read error, given that the CDR3 carries no conserved phenylalanine or tryptophan at its end. The DNA is omitted, as the CDR3 cannot be located on it reliably, and the CDR3 follows TCRdb's listing. The chain recombines TRBV11-2 with TRBJ2-7; the table names TRBD1, a call not compared with the DNA. Germline assignment: CDR1 SGHAT and CDR2 FQNNGV. The CDR3 extends over 14 residues, inclusive of both ends. The CDR3 is CDSSRRDSTYEQYL.

This clonotype was recorded only once. Possible read error: a much larger clone is one base away. J is TRBJ2-5 and V is TRBV28, with D perhaps TRBD1 (6 bases). The CDR3 is made up of 15 amino acids. In germline, CDR1 is MDHEN, CDR2 SYDVKM. The CDR3 coding sequence is TGTGCCAGCAGCCTGGGTGGTGGGGGCGGAGAGACCCTGTACTTC. Translating it yields CASSLGGGGGETLYF.

The sample holds a few counts of this clonotype. Being one base from a much bigger clone, this may be a read error. This chain joins TRBV7-8 and TRBJ2-2; maybe TRBD2 (5 bases). The CDR3 runs to 15 residues. Germline CDR1 and CDR2: SGHVS and FQNEAQ. In DNA form, the CDR3 reads TGTGCCAGCCGCATGAGGGCGGTGAACATCGGGGAGCTGTTTTTT. It yields the protein CASRMRAVNIGELFF.

There are many counts of this clonotype. The V and J genes are TRBV6-6 and TRBJ2-6, with a tentative D call TRBD1 (6 bases). Germline lookup yields CDR1 MNHNY and CDR2 SVGAGI (reference sequence). Trimming took 6 bases from V and 2 from J, leaving 11 bases between them. This CDR3 has 15 amino acids. CDR3 loop: CASRSRGAGANVLTF. The CDR3 coding sequence is TGTGCCAGCAGGTCCAGGGGTGCTGGGGCCAACGTCCTGACTTTC.

With respect to this clonotype: The final CDR3 position lacks the conserved phenylalanine or tryptophan, pointing to a likely read error. The chain combines TRBV28 with TRBJ1-1; the D is unclear. There are 11 residues in the CDR3. Trimming cost V 11 bases and J 1 base, with 8 bases left between them. Per the germline V gene, CDR1 is MDHEN and CDR2 is SYDVKM. CDR3 in amino acids: CAGRENTEAFS. The CDR3, as DNA: TGTGCCGGTAGGGAGAACACTGAAGCTTTCTCT.

Regarding this clonotype: One end of the junction is discordant with germline, which a read error may explain. The genes are TRBV6-6 and TRBJ1-6, with 7 bases fitting TRBD1. Germline-derived CDR1 and CDR2 are MNHNY and SVGAGI (reference sequence). The length of the CDR3 is 13 residues. The CDR3 loop reads CASRTRGDPPLHF. The DNA of the CDR3 is TGTGCCAGCAGGACCAGGGGGGACCCACCTCTCCACTTT.

Of note for this clonotype: The conserved final phenylalanine or tryptophan is absent from the CDR3, which likely points to a read error. The genes are TRBV5-5 and TRBJ2-5; 9 bases are shared with TRBD2. The CDR3 is 15 amino acids. The ends lost 5 bases at V and 3 bases at J; junction bases unmatched: 8. The germline gives CDR1 SGHKS, CDR2 YYEKEE (reference sequence). This chain's CDR3 is CASSLLGLAEETQYI. CDR3 DNA: TGTGCCAGCAGTTTGTTGGGACTAGCAGAAGAGACCCAGTACATC.

Regarding this clonotype: At one boundary the junction diverges from the germline segment, which might be a read error. The chain is built from TRBV6-5 and TRBJ2-3; 7 bases map to TRBD1. The CDR3 consists of 15 residues. Germline V lookup: CDR1 MNHEY, CDR2 SVGAGI. CDR3 DNA: TGTGCCAGCAGCCAAGCAGGTTATGGGACAGACACGCAATATTTT. It specifies CASSQAGYGTDTQYF.

This clonotype was detected a few times. The V call is TRBV25-1, the J call TRBJ2-3, with D tentatively TRBD1 (5 bases). The CDR3 is 16 residues long. Germline V gene sequence: CDR1 MGHDK, CDR2 SYGVNS. Trimming took off 0 bases at V and 5 bases at J, with 15 bases between the two ends. In DNA form, the CDR3 reads TGTGCCAGCAGTGAATATGGCAGGGCGGTTCAAGATACGCAGTATTTT. Its protein product is CASSEYGRAVQDTQYF.

A remark on this clonotype: The junction departs from the called germline gene at one end, perhaps through a read error. The chain links TRBV2 to TRBJ1-5; no definite D call. This CDR3 is built from 14 residues. Germline CDR1 is SNHLY and CDR2 is FYNNEI. CDR3 region: CTSSDGAGNQPQHF. The CDR3, as DNA: TGTACCAGCAGTGACGGAGCGGGCAATCAGCCCCAGCATTTT.